This passage covers 12 T cell receptor beta chains from one sample sequenced in a study of PD-L1 blockade in urothelial cancer. Assay used: immunoSEQ multiplex PCR; TCRdb lists only in-frame clones, some missing. The table records approximately 36,000 clones, about 80% of them present only once. Time point denoted: peripheral blood 6 weeks after treatment start. The specimen was PBMCs, collected around atezolizumab (anti-PD-L1) treatment. The receptors were sampled from a man aged 40-55 years with urothelial cancer.

The V call is TRBV5-1, the J call TRBJ2-1; no clear D gene. The V end was cut by 0 bases, the J end by 3 bases, with 4 bases between. CDR3 length equals 13 residues. Germline loops: CDR1 SGHRS, CDR2 YFSETQ. The CDR3 DNA reads as TGCGCCAGCAGCTTGGACAACTACAATGAGCAGTTCTTC. This sequence encodes CASSLDNYNEQFF.

The CDR3 DNA follows: TGTGCCAGCAGCTCCCCGACTAACACCTACGAGCAGTACTTC. Amino acids: CASSSPTNTYEQYF. The rearrangement uses TRBV11-2 and TRBJ2-7, with a weak D call TRBD2 (5 bases). The CDR3 consists of 14 residues. Germline CDR1 and CDR2: SGHAT and FQNNGV. Trimming removed 4 bases at V and 2 bases at J, with 12 bases between. Drawing the rest from reference TRBV11-2 and TRBJ2-7, the complete variable domain is EAGVAQSPRYKIIEKRQSVAFWCNPISGHATLYWYQQILGQGPKLLIQFQNNGVVDDSQLPKDRFSAERLKGVDSTLKIQPAKLEDSAVYLCASSSPTNTYEQYFGPGTRLTVT.

This clone was recorded a few times. The chain couples TRBV30 to TRBJ2-3, with 8 bases fitting TRBD2. This CDR3 spans 16 amino acids. The germline V gene encodes CDR1 GTSNPN and CDR2 SVGIG (reference sequence). J gave up 4 bases and V 3 bases, and 12 bases lay outside the gene matches. The CDR3 sequence: CAWSLGLPGGPDTQYF. The CDR3, as DNA: TGTGCCTGGAGCTTAGGGCTGCCGGGAGGGCCAGATACGCAGTATTTT.

The rearrangement links TRBV4-1 to TRBJ2-4; 11 bases fit TRBD2. This CDR3 has 19 amino acids. The germline CDR1 and CDR2 sequences are MGHRA and YSYEKL. V dropped 4 bases and J dropped 1; count of bases not matched to a gene: 12. The CDR3 sequence: CASSLLGLADSIAKNIQYF. The CDR3 DNA reads TGCGCCAGCAGCCTCTTGGGACTAGCGGACTCCATTGCCAAAAACATTCAGTACTTC.

CDR3 in DNA: TGTGCCAGCAGCCCGGGACTAGCGGGACAAGAGACCCAGTACTTC. Translation gives CASSPGLAGQETQYF. J is TRBJ2-5 and V is TRBV9, with 13 bases fitting TRBD2. The V gene's germline CDR1 is SGDLS and CDR2 YYNGEE. CDR3 size: 15 residues. Trimming removed 4 bases from V and 2 bases from J; junction bases left unmatched: 2.

The chain carries TRBV19 and TRBJ2-1, with TRBD2 identical over 8 bases. CDR3 size: 13 residues. The V gene's germline CDR1 is LNHDA and CDR2 SQIVND (reference sequence). V trimming: 8 bases; J trimming: 8 bases; junction bases outside the gene matches: 8. CDR3 nucleotide sequence: TGTGCCAGTGGGGGAGCGGGAGTGGATGAGCAGTTCTTC. It yields the protein CASGGAGVDEQFF.

The rearrangement uses TRBV28 and TRBJ2-2, with unresolved D. This CDR3 spans 14 amino acids. V gave up 4 bases and J gave up 4 bases, with 10 bases separating them. Germline V CDR1 and CDR2: MDHEN, SYDVKM. CDR3 residues: CASSSRHRTGELFF. The CDR3 nucleotides are TGTGCCAGCAGTTCCCGACATCGCACCGGGGAGCTGTTTTTT.

The chain uses TRBV5-6 and TRBJ1-1; the match to TRBD1 covers 9 bases. The V gene end was trimmed by 6 bases and the J gene end by 5 bases; junction bases not matched to a gene: 17. The CDR3 has 17 residues. Per germline, CDR1 SGHDT and CDR2 YYEEEE. This CDR3 is CASKGTGGSLRGTEAFF. For the CDR3, the DNA is TGTGCCAGCAAGGGAACAGGGGGCTCCCTTCGGGGGACTGAAGCTTTCTTT.

This chain connects TRBV4-2 to TRBJ2-7; TRBD2 matches 14 bases. The CDR3 has 17 amino acids. V lost 5 bases and J lost 4; bases outside the gene matches: 10. The V gene's germline CDR1 is LGHNA and CDR2 YNFKEQ. The CDR3 protein is CASSFTGTSGSSYEQYF. CDR3 sequence (DNA): TGTGCCAGCAGCTTCACCGGGACTAGCGGGAGTAGTTACGAGCAGTACTTC.

The V gene is TRBV4-2, the J gene TRBJ2-1; the match to TRBD2 covers 8 bases. CDR3 length equals 15 residues. The germline gives CDR1 LGHNA, CDR2 YNFKEQ. Trimming cost V 4 bases and J 8 bases; bases outside gene matches: 10. In DNA form, the CDR3 reads TGTGCCAGCAGCCTAGAGACGGGAGGGAACGATGAGCAGTTCTTC. This encodes CASSLETGGNDEQFF.

The chain combines TRBV6-1 with TRBJ2-5; 7 nucleotides agree with TRBD2. This CDR3 is built from 16 residues. J gave up 7 bases and V 2 bases, and 13 bases lay outside the gene matches. CDR1 and CDR2 from the germline V gene are MNHNS and SASEGT. The CDR3 sequence: CASSEPRAGTSGTQYF. In DNA, the CDR3 is TGTGCCAGCAGTGAACCTCGAGCGGGGACTTCAGGGACCCAGTACTTC.

The sample holds one count of this clone. The gene calls are TRBV27 and TRBJ2-2; 7 nucleotides line up with TRBD2. The CDR3 runs to 16 residues. The junction had 5 bases not matched to a gene; V was cut back by 0 bases and J by 4 bases. The germline V gene has CDR1 MNHEY and CDR2 SMNVEV (reference sequence). The CDR3 is CASSLSRTRPTGELFF. CDR3 sequence (DNA): TGTGCCAGCAGTTTATCCCGGACTAGACCCACCGGGGAGCTGTTTTTT.